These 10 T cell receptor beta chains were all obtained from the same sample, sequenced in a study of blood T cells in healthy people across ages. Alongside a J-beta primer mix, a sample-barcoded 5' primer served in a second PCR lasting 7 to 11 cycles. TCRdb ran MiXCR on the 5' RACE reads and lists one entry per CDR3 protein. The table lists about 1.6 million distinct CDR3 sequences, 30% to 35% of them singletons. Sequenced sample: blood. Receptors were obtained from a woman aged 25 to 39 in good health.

The CDR3 nucleotides read TGTGCCTGGAGTGTAGCGAATGAAAAACTGTTTTTT. Residues: CAWSVANEKLFF. The chain is built from TRBV30 and TRBJ1-4, with D hard to call. The ends were cut back, 0 bases at V and 5 bases at J, with 4 bases in the middle. The length of the CDR3 is 12 residues. Germline V CDR1 and CDR2: GTSNPN, SVGIG (reference sequence).

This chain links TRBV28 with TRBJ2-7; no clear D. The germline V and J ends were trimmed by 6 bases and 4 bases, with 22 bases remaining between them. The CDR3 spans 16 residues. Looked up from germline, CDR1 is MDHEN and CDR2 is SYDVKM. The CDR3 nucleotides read TGTGCCAGCAGGCCGCCTGTCTTGGGCGGTGCTTACGAGCAGTACTTC. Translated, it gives CASRPPVLGGAYEQYF.

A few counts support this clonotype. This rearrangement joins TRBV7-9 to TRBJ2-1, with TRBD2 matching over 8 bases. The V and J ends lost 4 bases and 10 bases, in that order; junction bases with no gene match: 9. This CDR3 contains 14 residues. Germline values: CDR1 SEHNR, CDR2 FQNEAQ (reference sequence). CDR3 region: CASSSTRGVPEQFF. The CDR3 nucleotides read TGTGCCAGCAGCTCAACGCGGGGGGTACCCGAGCAGTTCTTC.

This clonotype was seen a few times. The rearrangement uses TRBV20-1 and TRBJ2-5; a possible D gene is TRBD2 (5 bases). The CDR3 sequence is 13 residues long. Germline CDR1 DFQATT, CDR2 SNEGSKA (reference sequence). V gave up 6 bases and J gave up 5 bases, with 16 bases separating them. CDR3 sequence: CSANRGSAETQYF. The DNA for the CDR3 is TGCAGTGCCAACCGGGGATCTGCGGAGACCCAGTACTTC.

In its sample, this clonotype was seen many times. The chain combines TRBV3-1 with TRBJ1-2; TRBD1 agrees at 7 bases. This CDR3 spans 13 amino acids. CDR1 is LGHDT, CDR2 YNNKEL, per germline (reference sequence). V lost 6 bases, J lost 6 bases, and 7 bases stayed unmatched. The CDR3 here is CASSGGGGHGYTF. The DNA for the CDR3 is TGTGCCAGCAGTGGAGGGGGCGGTCATGGCTACACCTTC.

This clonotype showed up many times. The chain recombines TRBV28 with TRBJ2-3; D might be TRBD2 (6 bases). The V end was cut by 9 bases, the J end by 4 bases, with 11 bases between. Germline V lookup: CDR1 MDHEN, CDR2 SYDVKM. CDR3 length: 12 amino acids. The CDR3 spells CASRELPDTQYF. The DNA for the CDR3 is TGTGCCAGTCGGGAGTTACCAGATACGCAGTATTTT.

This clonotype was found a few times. The CDR3 sequence is CASSENRGKETQYF. Here the CDR3 DNA reads TGTGCCAGCAGTGAGAACAGGGGGAAGGAGACCCAGTACTTC. This chain connects TRBV6-1 to TRBJ2-5, with 8 bases fitting TRBD1. There are 14 residues in the CDR3. Germline loops: CDR1 MNHNS, CDR2 SASEGT. Losses at the gene ends were 3 bases for V and 5 bases for J; bases not matched to a gene: 5.

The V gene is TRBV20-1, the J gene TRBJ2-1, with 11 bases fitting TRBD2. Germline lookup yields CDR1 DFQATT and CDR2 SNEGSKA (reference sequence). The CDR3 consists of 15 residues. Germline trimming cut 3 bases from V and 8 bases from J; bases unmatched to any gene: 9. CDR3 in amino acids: CSARGSGLAVYEQFF. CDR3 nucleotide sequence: TGCAGTGCTAGGGGTTCGGGACTAGCGGTCTATGAGCAGTTCTTC.

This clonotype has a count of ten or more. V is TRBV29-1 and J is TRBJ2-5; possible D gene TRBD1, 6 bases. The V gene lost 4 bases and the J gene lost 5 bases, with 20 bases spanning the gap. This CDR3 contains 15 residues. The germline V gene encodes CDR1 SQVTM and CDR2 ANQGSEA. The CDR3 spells CSVGVTGMIYETQYF. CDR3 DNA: TGCAGCGTTGGGGTCACAGGGATGATCTACGAGACCCAGTACTTC.

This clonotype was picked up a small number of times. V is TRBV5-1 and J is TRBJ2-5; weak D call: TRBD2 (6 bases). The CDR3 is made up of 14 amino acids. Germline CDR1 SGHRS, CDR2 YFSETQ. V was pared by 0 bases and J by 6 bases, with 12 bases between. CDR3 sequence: CASSLVREPKTQYF. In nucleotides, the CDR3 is TGCGCCAGCAGCTTGGTTCGGGAGCCTAAGACCCAGTACTTC.